This entry lists 11 T cell receptor beta chains sequenced from one sample in a study of radiation and T cells in renal cell carcinoma. Indicated time point: blood 4 weeks post-SBRT, at nephrectomy. Indicated treatment: 15 Gy SBRT to primary tumor, nephrectomy 4 weeks later. TCRdb's table, derived via immunoSEQ multiplex PCR, lists solely in-frame clones and lacks some. The table has roughly 160,000 clones, 88% seen once. Sample: blood, taken from a patient whose treatment included radiotherapy and nephrectomy. These receptors were taken from a woman between 45 and 60 years old with renal cell carcinoma.

V usage is TRBV27 and J usage is TRBJ1-1; 7 nucleotides match TRBD1. In germline, CDR1 is MNHEY, CDR2 SMNVEV (reference sequence). The CDR3 contains 15 residues. Trimming took 6 bases from V and 4 from J; bases not matched to a gene: 11. The CDR3 region is CASSPRGQGVTEAFF. The CDR3 DNA follows: TGTGCCAGCAGCCCTCGGGGGCAGGGGGTCACTGAAGCTTTCTTT.

The rearrangement links TRBV6-5 to TRBJ1-5; D not certain. Germline V lookup: CDR1 MNHEY, CDR2 SVGAGI. The CDR3 contains 12 residues. The V end lost 7 bases, the J end lost 1 base, and 5 bases lay between the germline ends. DNA of the CDR3: TGTGCCAGCAAAGAAAGCAATCAGCCCCAGCATTTT. The encoded protein is CASKESNQPQHF.

This clone has a count of ten or more. CDR3: CASSQGGGGGKLFF. The CDR3 DNA is TGTGCCAGCAGCCAAGGAGGGGGGGGCGGAAAACTGTTTTTT. The V call is TRBV4-2, the J call TRBJ1-4; a weak D match, TRBD1 (6 bases). Germline lookup yields CDR1 LGHNA and CDR2 YNFKEQ. The V gene lost 1 base and the J gene lost 10 bases, with 13 bases spanning the gap. The CDR3 sequence is 14 residues long.

The chain has TRBV7-9 and TRBJ2-4; D is unresolved. From germline, CDR1 is SEHNR and CDR2 FQNEAQ (reference sequence). The CDR3 loop spans 11 amino acids. V dropped 5 bases and J dropped 5 bases, with 4 bases sitting between them. CDR3 loop: CASSPQNIQYF. The CDR3 DNA reads TGTGCCAGCAGCCCTCAAAACATTCAGTACTTC.

The rearrangement uses TRBV18 and TRBJ2-1, with TRBD2 identical over 10 bases. J gave up 6 bases and V 5 bases, and 16 bases lay outside the gene matches. The CDR3 sequence is 18 residues long. The germline CDR1 and CDR2 sequences are KGHSH and LQKENI. In nucleotides, the CDR3 is TGTGCCAGCTCATGGCTAGCGGGGGCAGGGCGTTCAGTCAATGAGCAGTTCTTC. It translates to CASSWLAGAGRSVNEQFF.

This chain joins TRBV4-2 and TRBJ2-7; no clear D. The CDR3 spans 14 residues. The germline V gene encodes CDR1 LGHNA and CDR2 YNFKEQ. V lost 0 bases and J 1 base, leaving 7 bases between the germline ends. CDR3 sequence (DNA): TGTGCCAGCAGCCAAGACATTTTTTCCTACGAGCAGTACTTC. Translation gives CASSQDIFSYEQYF.

This chain joins TRBV18 and TRBJ1-5; D might be TRBD1 (6 bases). Between the trimmed V and J ends, which lost 2 bases and 5 bases, there was a span of 13 bases. CDR3 size: 15 residues. CDR1 and CDR2 from the germline V gene are KGHSH and LQKENI. The CDR3 sequence: CASSPYHRDDQPQHF. The CDR3 DNA reads TGTGCCAGCTCACCATACCACAGGGACGATCAGCCCCAGCATTTT. Full variable domain (rest looked up from reference TRBV18 and TRBJ1-5): NAGVMQNPRHLVRRRGQEARLRCSPMKGHSHVYWYRQLPEEGLKFMVYLQKENIIDESGMPKERFSAEFPKEGPSILRIQQVVRGDSAAYFCASSPYHRDDQPQHFGDGTRLSIL.

V usage is TRBV18 and J usage is TRBJ1-1; 12 bases fit TRBD1. Germline CDR1 is KGHSH and CDR2 is LQKENI. The J segment lost 4 bases and the V segment lost 3 bases, leaving 6 bases of the junction unmatched. The CDR3 has 16 residues. CDR3 DNA sequence: TGTGCCAGCTCACCGCTACCGGGACAGGGGGCCACTGAAGCTTTCTTT. This translates into CASSPLPGQGATEAFF.

The chain links TRBV5-6 to TRBJ1-5, with TRBD1 matching over 10 bases. Germline V gives CDR1 SGHDT, CDR2 YYEEEE. This CDR3 has 18 amino acids. J lost 2 bases, V lost 2 bases, and 10 bases had no gene match. The CDR3 is CASSLGQGGWYGNQPQHF. The CDR3, as DNA: TGTGCCAGCAGCTTAGGACAGGGGGGGTGGTATGGCAATCAGCCCCAGCATTTT.

The gene calls are TRBV18 and TRBJ1-1; D might be TRBD1 (5 bases). V was pared by 3 bases and J by 4 bases, with 18 bases between. The germline gives CDR1 KGHSH, CDR2 LQKENI. The CDR3 is 16 amino acids. CDR3 region: CASSPALGGVRTEAFF. The CDR3 DNA is TGTGCCAGCTCACCGGCTTTGGGAGGGGTTCGCACTGAAGCTTTCTTT.

The V gene is TRBV28, the J gene TRBJ1-5, with D tentatively TRBD1 (6 bases). The germline gives CDR1 MDHEN, CDR2 SYDVKM. This CDR3 has 14 amino acids. V gave up 3 bases and J gave up 3 bases, with 9 bases separating them. CDR3 DNA: TGTGCCAGCAGTTTGGCAGGGGACAATCAGCCCCAGCATTTT. This translates into CASSLAGDNQPQHF.